The 18 T cell receptor beta chains presented below share a single source sample, sequenced in a study of cytomegalovirus exposure and HLA in healthy donors. A multiplex PCR was run with 60 Vbeta primers and 13 Jbeta primers. Measured with immunoSEQ multiplex PCR; TCRdb has only the in-frame clones, and not every one. The profile shows about 89,000 clones, 70% to 85% of them singletons. Specimen: PBMCs. Receptor source: a man aged 30 to 39 in good health and CMV-seronegative.

This clone appeared once. This chain joins TRBV4-1 and TRBJ2-2; the D is unclear. There are 14 residues in the CDR3. Trimming removed 3 bases from V and 4 bases from J, with 9 bases in between. CDR1 MGHRA and CDR2 YSYEKL come from the germline V gene. In nucleotides, the CDR3 is TGCGCCAGCAGCCAGGGCTTGGGCACCGGGGAGCTGTTTTTT. This codes for CASSQGLGTGELFF.

The chain has TRBV14 and TRBJ1-1; no firm D call. Germline V gene data show CDR1 as SGHDN and CDR2 as FVKESK. This CDR3 contains 13 residues. V lost 3 bases and J lost 11, with 16 bases in between. DNA for the CDR3: TGTGCCAGCAGCCACCAGGCCGGGGTATGGGCTTTCTTT. Translation: CASSHQAGVWAFF.

The CDR3 is CASSPTSGGYNEQFF. DNA for the CDR3: TGTGCCAGTAGCCCTACTAGCGGGGGCTACAATGAGCAGTTCTTC. The rearrangement links TRBV19 to TRBJ2-1, with 11 nucleotides matching TRBD2. CDR1 and CDR2 (germline): LNHDA, SQIVND (reference sequence). V shed 6 bases and J 3 bases; nucleotides not matched to a gene: 4. The CDR3 consists of 15 residues.

This clone was counted a single time. The rearrangement uses TRBV29-1 and TRBJ2-7; TRBD2 aligns across 8 bases. The V segment lost 7 bases and the J segment 2 bases; nucleotides outside the gene matches: 10. Per the germline V gene, CDR1 is SQVTM and CDR2 is ANQGSEA. The CDR3 length is 14 residues. In nucleotides, the CDR3 is TGCAGCGCCTGTGGTGGTAGCGGGACCTACGAGCAGTACTTC. Amino acids: CSACGGSGTYEQYF.

V is TRBV14 and J is TRBJ2-2; TRBD2 agrees at 7 bases. CDR1 is SGHDN and CDR2 is FVKESK in the germline V gene. V lost 2 bases and J lost 4; bases outside the gene matches: 4. This CDR3 contains 15 residues. DNA of the CDR3: TGTGCCAGCAGCCAACAGCGGGGAATCACCGGGGAGCTGTTTTTT. Its translation: CASSQQRGITGELFF.

This chain connects TRBV5-1 to TRBJ2-5; 14 bases align to TRBD2. The CDR3 covers 17 residues. J gave up 5 bases and V 3 bases, and 9 bases lay outside the gene matches. Germline CDR1 SGHRS, CDR2 YFSETQ. CDR3 loop: CASSSKTSGGAEETQYF. For the CDR3, the DNA is TGCGCCAGCAGCTCTAAGACTAGCGGGGGGGCTGAGGAGACCCAGTACTTC. The full variable domain, in which reference TRBV5-1 and TRBJ2-5 provide the parts outside the CDR3, is KAGVTQTPRYLIKTRGQQVTLSCSPISGHRSVSWYQQTPGQGLQFLFEYFSETQRNKGNFPGRFSGRQFSNSRSEMNVSTLELGDSALYLCASSSKTSGGAEETQYFGPGTRLLVL.

The rearrangement links TRBV2 to TRBJ1-4; 9 bases match TRBD1. V gave up 6 bases and J gave up 8 bases; unmatched junction bases: 10. The germline V gene has CDR1 SNHLY and CDR2 FYNNEI. The CDR3 totals 15 residues. The CDR3: CASRPSGTGKEKLFF. The DNA for the CDR3 is TGTGCCAGCAGGCCCTCCGGGACAGGGAAGGAAAAACTGTTTTTT. The full variable domain, in which reference TRBV2 and TRBJ1-4 provide the parts outside the CDR3, is EPEVTQTPSHQVTQMGQEVILRCVPISNHLYFYWYRQILGQKVEFLVSFYNNEISEKSEIFDDQFSVERPDGSNFTLKIRSTKLEDSAMYFCASRPSGTGKEKLFFGSGTQLSVL.

The chain joins TRBV7-2 to TRBJ1-2; 11 bases are shared with TRBD1. The CDR3 runs 14 residues. V was clipped by 5 bases and J by 6 bases; unmatched bases: 5. CDR1 and CDR2 from the germline V gene are SGHTA and FQGNSA. Here the CDR3 DNA reads TGTGCCAGCAGCCTGGACAGGGGGCATCATGGCTACACCTTC. Translation gives CASSLDRGHHGYTF.

J is TRBJ2-1 and V is TRBV6-1, with 8 bases fitting TRBD1. Germline V gene sequence: CDR1 MNHNS, CDR2 SASEGT. V was clipped by 4 bases and J by 4 bases; unmatched bases: 15. The CDR3 covers 18 residues. The CDR3 loop reads CASSGGPRQGQIYNEQFF. The CDR3 DNA reads TGTGCCAGCAGTGGCGGACCCCGACAGGGGCAGATTTACAATGAGCAGTTCTTC.

The chain carries TRBV7-2 and TRBJ2-5; no reliable D call. The end of the DNA is better explained by TRBJ2-7, so the J call may be wrong. This CDR3 comprises 14 residues. CDR1 SGHTA and CDR2 FQGNSA come from the germline V gene. CDR3 DNA: TGTGCCAGCAGCTTAGCGTACAGCTCCTACGAGCAGTACTTC. Amino acid sequence: CASSLAYSSYEQYF.

The V gene is TRBV27, the J gene TRBJ1-5; perhaps TRBD1 as D (6 bases). V was shortened by 7 bases and J by 2 bases, with 15 bases between the two germline ends. There are 15 residues in the CDR3. Germline values: CDR1 MNHEY, CDR2 SMNVEV (reference sequence). The CDR3 loop reads CASNPAGDGNQPQHF. For the CDR3, the DNA is TGTGCCAGCAACCCCGCAGGGGATGGCAATCAGCCCCAGCATTTT.

The V gene is TRBV9, the J gene TRBJ2-7; TRBD1 agrees at 10 bases. The V segment lost 5 bases and the J segment 7 bases; nucleotides outside the gene matches: 9. Germline V CDR1 and CDR2: SGDLS, YYNGEE. CDR3 length: 14 residues. CDR3 in amino acids: CASSPGQGLREQYF. DNA for the CDR3: TGTGCCAGCAGTCCGGGACAGGGGTTAAGGGAGCAGTACTTC. The variable domain in full, completed from reference TRBV9 and TRBJ2-7, reads DSGVTQTPKHLITATGQRVTLRCSPRSGDLSVYWYQQSLDQGLQFLIQYYNGEERAKGNILERFSAQQFPDLHSELNLSSLELGDSALYFCASSPGQGLREQYFGPGTRLTVT.

The chain uses TRBV13 and TRBJ2-5; 8 bases align to TRBD2. V shed 5 bases, J shed 4 bases, and the junction held 3 bases outside the gene matches. This CDR3 has 13 residues. Germline values: CDR1 PRHDT, CDR2 FYEKMQ (reference sequence). For the CDR3, the DNA is TGTGCCAGCAGCCGCGGACTAGCAGAGACCCAGTACTTC. Residues: CASSRGLAETQYF.

This chain joins TRBV7-3 and TRBJ2-5; perhaps TRBD2 as D (6 bases). V lost 1 base, J lost 5 bases, and 11 bases lay in between. Germline V CDR1 and CDR2: SGHTA, FQGTGA. This CDR3 region has 14 residues. Here the CDR3 reads CASSLSGGEETQYF. The DNA of the CDR3 is TGTGCCAGCAGCTTAAGTGGAGGGGAGGAGACCCAGTACTTC.

This chain connects TRBV5-4 to TRBJ1-1, with TRBD1 as a possible D gene (6 bases). The germline V gene has CDR1 SGHNT and CDR2 YYREEE (reference sequence). CDR3 length: 16 residues. Deletions cut 2 bases from V and 4 bases from J, with 18 bases between. The CDR3 here is CASSLEVGGLTTEAFF. CDR3 nucleotides: TGTGCCAGCAGCTTAGAGGTGGGGGGGCTGACCACTGAAGCTTTCTTT.

V and J are TRBV6-5 and TRBJ2-2, with D possibly matching TRBD2 (6 bases). Germline V gene sequence: CDR1 MNHEY, CDR2 SVGAGI. The CDR3 sequence is 14 residues long. V shed 5 bases and J shed 10 bases, with 17 bases lying between them. In DNA form, the CDR3 reads TGTGCCAGCAGTACCCCCGCGGCGGGGTTGGAGCTGTTTTTT. Amino acid sequence: CASSTPAAGLELFF.

The V and J genes are TRBV5-1 and TRBJ1-1, with a tentative D call TRBD1 (6 bases). Germline CDR1 reads SGHRS; CDR2 reads YFSETQ. This CDR3 region has 15 residues. Trimming stripped 4 bases from V and 1 base from J, with 14 bases between. In DNA, the CDR3 is TGCGCCAGCAGCGCGCAGGGGAATGGGAACACTGAAGCTTTCTTT. This codes for CASSAQGNGNTEAFF.

This chain joins TRBV5-8 and TRBJ2-7; D is unresolved. In germline, CDR1 is SGHTS, CDR2 YDEGEE. The V end was cut by 5 bases, the J end by 0 bases, with 12 bases between. CDR3 length: 14 residues. The DNA of the CDR3 is TGTGCCAGCAGGCAATCACCGAGCTCCTACGAGCAGTACTTC. It encodes CASRQSPSSYEQYF.